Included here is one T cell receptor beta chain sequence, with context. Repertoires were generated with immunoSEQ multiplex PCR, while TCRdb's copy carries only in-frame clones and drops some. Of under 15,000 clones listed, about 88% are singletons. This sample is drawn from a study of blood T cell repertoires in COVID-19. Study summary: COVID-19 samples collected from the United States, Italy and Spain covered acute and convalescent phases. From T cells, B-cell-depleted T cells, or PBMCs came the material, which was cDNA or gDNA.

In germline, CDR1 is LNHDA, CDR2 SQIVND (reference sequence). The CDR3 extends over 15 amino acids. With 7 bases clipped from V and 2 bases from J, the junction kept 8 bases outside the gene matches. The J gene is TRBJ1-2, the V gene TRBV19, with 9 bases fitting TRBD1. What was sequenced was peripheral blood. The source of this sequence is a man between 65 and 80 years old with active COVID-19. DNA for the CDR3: TGTGCCAGTATGACCACCGGGACAGGGAACTATGGCTACACCTTC. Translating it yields CASMTTGTGNYGYTF.